These T cell receptor beta chains were read from a single sample in a study of shared clonotypes between healthy human individuals. Assay: immunoSEQ multiplex PCR; the TCRdb copy retains only in-frame clones and omits some. The sample lists some 1,600,000 clones, approximately 98% occurring once. The sequenced sample was naive CD4+ T cells sorted from blood. The receptors originated from a man aged 25 to 40 in good health. CDR3s include the opening cysteine and the closing phenylalanine or tryptophan. D genes are given only for firm matches. Clone size appears in some rows only: once, few, many, or a class for an expanded clone.

CDR3 length: 15
J gene: TRBJ1-1
clone size: -
D gene: -
V gene: TRBV6-1
CDR3 DNA: TGTGCCAGCAGGGGGACACTCATTTCGGGCACTGAAGCTTTCTTT
CDR3 protein: CASRGTLISGTEAFF

CDR3 length: 14
J gene: TRBJ1-1
clone size: -
D gene: -
V gene: TRBV6-5
CDR3 DNA: TGTGCCAGCATCCCGACGGGCCTTGTTCCTGAAGCTTTCTTT
CDR3 protein: CASIPTGLVPEAFF

CDR3 length: 14
J gene: TRBJ2-7
clone size: -
D gene: -
V gene: TRBV10-2
CDR3 DNA: TGCGCCAGCAGCGCTAAGGCGGCGGGAATGGGGCAGTACTTC
CDR3 protein: CASSAKAAGMGQYF

CDR3 length: 16
J gene: TRBJ2-5
clone size: -
D gene: TRBD1
V gene: TRBV5-4
CDR3 DNA: TGTGCCAGCAGCTCGCGGGTGGGACAGTTCCAAGAGACCCAGTACTTC
CDR3 protein: CASSSRVGQFQETQYF

CDR3 length: 17
J gene: TRBJ2-1
clone size: -
D gene: -
V gene: TRBV4-1
CDR3 DNA: TGCGCCAGCAGCCAAGGTGGCCGAACGAGCTCCTACAATGAGCAGTTCTTC
CDR3 protein: CASSQGGRTSSYNEQFF

CDR3 length: 12
J gene: TRBJ2-5
clone size: -
D gene: -
V gene: TRBV14
CDR3 DNA: TGTGCCAGCAGCCTTAGCTTCCAGACCCAGTACTTC
CDR3 protein: CASSLSFQTQYF

CDR3 length: 16
J gene: TRBJ2-1
clone size: -
D gene: TRBD2
V gene: TRBV11-2
CDR3 DNA: TGTGCCAGCAGCTCGCTCATAGGCGGGAGGGAGTTTGAGCAGTTCTTC
CDR3 protein: CASSSLIGGREFEQFF

CDR3 length: 14
J gene: TRBJ1-5
clone size: -
D gene: -
V gene: TRBV6-1
CDR3 DNA: TGTGCCAGCAGCCCCGCAGGGAGGATTCAGCCCCAGCATTTT
CDR3 protein: CASSPAGRIQPQHF

CDR3 length: 15
J gene: TRBJ1-1
clone size: -
D gene: -
V gene: TRBV19
CDR3 DNA: TGTGCCAGTAGTATGGGTACTGGGCCTAACACTGAAGCTTTCTTT
CDR3 protein: CASSMGTGPNTEAFF

CDR3 length: 13
J gene: TRBJ1-3
clone size: -
D gene: -
V gene: TRBV2
CDR3 DNA: TGTGCCAGCAGAGGGGGGCCTGGAAACACCATATATTTT
CDR3 protein: CASRGGPGNTIYF

CDR3 length: 14
J gene: TRBJ2-2
clone size: -
D gene: -
V gene: TRBV18
CDR3 DNA: TGTGCCAGCTCACCGTCTACGAACACCGGGGAGCTGTTTTTT
CDR3 protein: CASSPSTNTGELFF

CDR3 length: 13
J gene: TRBJ2-7
clone size: once
D gene: -
V gene: TRBV6-5
CDR3 DNA: TGTGCCAGCAGGTCCCTGAGGACCTACGAGCAGTACTTC
CDR3 protein: CASRSLRTYEQYF

CDR3 length: 15
J gene: TRBJ1-4
clone size: -
D gene: -
V gene: TRBV18
CDR3 DNA: TGTGCCAGCTCACCACCGGGGGGTGGAAATGAAAAACTGTTTTTT
CDR3 protein: CASSPPGGGNEKLFF

CDR3 length: 13
J gene: TRBJ1-2
clone size: -
D gene: -
V gene: TRBV6-5
CDR3 DNA: TGTGCCAGCAGTGTGGGGCAGATCTATGGCTACACCTTC
CDR3 protein: CASSVGQIYGYTF

CDR3 length: 14
J gene: TRBJ1-2
clone size: -
D gene: -
V gene: TRBV30
CDR3 DNA: TGTGCCTGGAGTGCGATTCTCTTTAACTATGGCTACACCTTC
CDR3 protein: CAWSAILFNYGYTF

CDR3 length: 14
J gene: TRBJ2-5
clone size: -
D gene: TRBD1
V gene: TRBV9
CDR3 DNA: TGTGCCAGCAACCAAGGACAGGCGAGGGAGACCCAGTACTTC
CDR3 protein: CASNQGQARETQYF

CDR3 length: 17
J gene: TRBJ2-1
clone size: -
D gene: TRBD2
V gene: TRBV7-8
CDR3 DNA: TGTGCCAGCAGAAAGGGCTGGCTAGCGGGAGAACGAAATGAGCAGTTCTTC
CDR3 protein: CASRKGWLAGERNEQFF

CDR3 length: 16
J gene: TRBJ2-1
clone size: -
D gene: -
V gene: TRBV29-1
CDR3 DNA: TGCAGCCTGGTTCAAGATTTTGCGGGACACTACAATGAGCAGTTCTTC
CDR3 protein: CSLVQDFAGHYNEQFF

CDR3 length: 14
J gene: TRBJ2-7
clone size: -
D gene: -
V gene: TRBV19
CDR3 DNA: TGTGCCAGTAGTCGGGCAGGGGGGTTCGGCGAGCAGTACTTC
CDR3 protein: CASSRAGGFGEQYF

CDR3 length: 15
J gene: TRBJ2-2
clone size: -
D gene: -
V gene: TRBV6-5
CDR3 DNA: TGTGCCACGATGGACGGGACTCTGAACACCGGGGAGCTGTTTTTT
CDR3 protein: CATMDGTLNTGELFF

CDR3 length: 18
J gene: TRBJ1-1
clone size: -
D gene: TRBD1
V gene: TRBV7-2
CDR3 DNA: TGTGCCAGCAGCCCCCTGGGTCGGGCAGGGGGCACGGGCACTGAAGCTTTCTTT
CDR3 protein: CASSPLGRAGGTGTEAFF

CDR3 length: 16
J gene: TRBJ2-5
clone size: -
D gene: -
V gene: TRBV14
CDR3 DNA: TGTGCCAGCAGCCAAGATCTTGGGTCAGTAGGGGAGACCCAGTACTTC
CDR3 protein: CASSQDLGSVGETQYF

CDR3 length: 16
J gene: TRBJ1-4
clone size: -
D gene: -
V gene: TRBV15
CDR3 DNA: TGTGCCACCAGCAGAGGAAGAAGCGCAACTAATGAAAAACTGTTTTTT
CDR3 protein: CATSRGRSATNEKLFF